Below, 26 T cell receptor beta chains from the same sample are listed, as sequenced in a study of T-cell memory formation after mild COVID-19. TCRdb passed the 5' RACE reads through MiXCR, listing each CDR3 protein once. The sample has 300,000 or so distinct CDR3 sequences; roughly 15% are singletons. Sequencing used PBMCs or a T cell subset sorted from them (not recorded which). These receptors were taken from a man between 18 and 29 years old who had mild COVID-19 (a few samples of this study predate the infection). Cell type and time point are not known.

This clonotype was observed many times. The chain recombines TRBV4-3 with TRBJ1-3; tentatively, D is TRBD1 (5 bases). Between the trimmed V and J ends, which lost 0 bases and 3 bases, there was a span of 9 bases. The germline CDR1 and CDR2 sequences are LGHNA and YSLEER. This CDR3 comprises 15 residues. In DNA, the CDR3 is TGCGCCAGCAGCCAAGATGGGGCGGATGGAAACACCATATATTTT. It yields the protein CASSQDGADGNTIYF.

This clonotype has only a few counts. The chain employs TRBV7-8 and TRBJ2-7; D is unresolved. Looked up from germline, CDR1 is SGHVS and CDR2 is FQNEAQ. V lost 5 bases and J lost 0, with 17 bases in between. The CDR3 totals 16 residues. The CDR3 DNA sequence: TGTGCCAGCAGCGCCCACCCTAGACTCAGCTCCTACGAGCAGTACTTC. Protein sequence: CASSAHPRLSSYEQYF.

Only a few counts were recorded for this clonotype. The chain employs TRBV6-5 and TRBJ2-5; D perhaps matches TRBD2 (5 bases). CDR1 is MNHEY, CDR2 SVGAGI, per germline. The V gene lost 6 bases and the J gene lost 1 base, with 15 bases spanning the gap. This CDR3 contains 15 residues. The CDR3 DNA follows: TGTGCCAGCAGCCCCGGGATCCATGGCCAAGAGACCCAGTACTTC. As protein: CASSPGIHGQETQYF.

The chain combines TRBV5-5 with TRBJ2-7, with D maybe TRBD1 (6 bases). V lost 0 bases and J lost 2, with 12 bases in between. The CDR3 runs to 15 residues. The germline gives CDR1 SGHKS, CDR2 YYEKEE (reference sequence). CDR3 protein: CASSLDWGLTYEQYV. Written as DNA, the CDR3 is TGTGCCAGCAGCTTGGATTGGGGGCTAACCTACGAGCAGTACGTC.

This clonotype has more than one count but fewer than ten. The chain employs TRBV7-2 and TRBJ1-6; D uncertain. Trimming pared 5 bases from V and 7 bases from J, leaving 15 bases between. The CDR3 is 15 amino acids. Germline CDR1 and CDR2: SGHTA and FQGNSA. Written as DNA, the CDR3 is TGTGCCAGCAGCGCCGGTGGGCGAAAAAATTCACCCCTCCACTTT. Translation gives CASSAGGRKNSPLHF.

This clonotype was picked up many times. This chain connects TRBV7-2 to TRBJ2-1; D unclear. This CDR3 region has 11 residues. The ends were cut back, 8 bases at V and 5 bases at J, with 7 bases in the middle. Germline loops: CDR1 SGHTA, CDR2 FQGNSA. The CDR3 is CASSVDNEQFF. CDR3 DNA sequence: TGTGCCAGCTCGGTCGACAATGAGCAGTTCTTC.

The chain joins TRBV4-3 to TRBJ1-4, with 9 bases matching TRBD1. Unmatched junction bases numbered 4, after V lost 4 bases and J lost 10 bases. Germline V CDR1 and CDR2: LGHNA, YSLEER. This CDR3 is 13 amino acids long. Written as DNA, the CDR3 is TGCGCCAGCAGCCCCTCGGGACAGGGAAAACTGTTTTTT. Its protein is CASSPSGQGKLFF.

This clonotype was seen a few times. This rearrangement joins TRBV4-1 to TRBJ2-2; 7 nucleotides align to TRBD1. There are 17 residues in the CDR3. From germline, CDR1 is MGHRA and CDR2 YSYEKL. Unmatched junction bases numbered 6, after V lost 0 bases and J lost 2 bases. The CDR3 DNA follows: TGCGCCAGCAGCCAAGAAATAGGGGGCGCCAACACCGGGGAGCTGTTTTTT. Translated, it gives CASSQEIGGANTGELFF.

V usage is TRBV6-5 and J usage is TRBJ2-2, with D perhaps TRBD1 or TRBD2 (6 bases each). This CDR3 comprises 14 residues. V was shortened by 7 bases and J by 6 bases, with 15 bases between the two germline ends. Per germline, CDR1 MNHEY and CDR2 SVGAGI. Here the CDR3 reads CASNGQEGAGELFF. The CDR3 DNA follows: TGTGCCAGCAATGGTCAGGAGGGGGCCGGGGAGCTGTTTTTT.

This clonotype appeared a few times. In DNA, the CDR3 is TGTGCCAGCAGCTCGGGGCCGACAGATACGCAGTATTTT. The encoded protein is CASSSGPTDTQYF. The V and J genes are TRBV7-3 and TRBJ2-3; D tentatively reads TRBD1 or TRBD2 (5 bases each). Per germline, CDR1 SGHTA and CDR2 FQGTGA. V dropped 4 bases and J dropped 3 bases, with 8 bases sitting between them. CDR3 length: 13 amino acids.

In this sample, this clonotype turned up a few times. The rearrangement links TRBV10-3 to TRBJ1-1; possibly TRBD1 for D (5 bases). In germline, CDR1 is ENHRY, CDR2 SYGVKD. V gave up 11 bases and J gave up 4 bases, with 11 bases separating them. This CDR3 comprises 11 residues. This CDR3 is CASGGITEAFF. The CDR3, as DNA: TGTGCCTCGGGGGGGATCACTGAAGCTTTCTTT.

This clonotype was observed a handful of times. The V and J genes are TRBV7-9 and TRBJ2-7; 7 nucleotides agree with TRBD1. CDR3 length: 15 amino acids. The ends lost 5 bases at V and 3 bases at J; junction bases unmatched: 10. Germline V gives CDR1 SEHNR, CDR2 FQNEAQ (reference sequence). CDR3 residues: CASSPPGQLIYEQYF. Here the CDR3 DNA reads TGTGCCAGCAGCCCTCCGGGACAGTTAATCTACGAGCAGTACTTC.

This clonotype was observed a few times. The V gene is TRBV5-1, the J gene TRBJ1-2, with 8 bases that match TRBD1. Germline values: CDR1 SGHRS, CDR2 YFSETQ. This CDR3 region has 16 residues. J gave up 6 bases and V 0 bases, and 10 bases lay outside the gene matches. The chain's CDR3 is CASSLAGTGKGDGYTF. CDR3 bases: TGCGCCAGCAGCTTGGCCGGGACAGGCAAAGGCGATGGCTACACCTTC.

The gene calls are TRBV2 and TRBJ1-2, with 7 bases fitting TRBD1. The CDR3 loop spans 14 amino acids. Germline CDR1 and CDR2: SNHLY and FYNNEI. J was trimmed by 4 bases and V by 6 bases; bases with no gene match: 8. This CDR3 reads CASSSLTGTYGYTF. The CDR3 DNA follows: TGTGCCAGCAGCTCACTGACAGGGACCTATGGCTACACCTTC.

The J gene is TRBJ2-1, the V gene TRBV6-2 or TRBV6-3; possibly TRBD2 for D (5 bases). The germline CDR1 and CDR2 sequences are MNHEY and SVGEGT. The CDR3 sequence is 13 residues long. CDR3 loop: CGTQRNSYNEQFF. As DNA, the CDR3 is TGTGGCACGCAGCGGAACTCCTACAATGAGCAGTTCTTC.

The chain joins TRBV20-1 to TRBJ2-1; D gene unclear. Trimming shortened V by 2 bases and J by 6 bases, and 11 bases separated the two germline ends. The CDR3 contains 13 residues. Germline-derived CDR1 and CDR2 are DFQATT and SNEGSKA (reference sequence). The CDR3: CSARLANSNEQFF. Written as DNA, the CDR3 is TGCAGTGCTAGATTGGCCAACAGCAATGAGCAGTTCTTC.

The chain carries TRBV12-3 or TRBV12-4 and TRBJ1-2, with D possibly matching TRBD1 (6 bases). CDR3 length equals 15 residues. Trimming removed 6 bases from V and 4 bases from J, with 18 bases in between. The DNA for the CDR3 is TGTGCCAGCAGCTTGCGGGGGGCATCTGGCTATGGCTACACCTTC. This gives the protein CASSLRGASGYGYTF.

This clonotype was counted only a few times. V usage is TRBV11-2 and J usage is TRBJ2-7, with 7 bases matching TRBD1. CDR1 is SGHAT, CDR2 FQNNGV, per germline. This CDR3 region has 15 residues. V shed 7 bases, J shed 5 bases, and the junction held 14 bases outside the gene matches. CDR3 protein: CASTPRGTRIHEQYF. The CDR3 region has the DNA TGTGCCAGCACTCCCAGGGGGACACGGATCCACGAGCAGTACTTC.

This clonotype was seen more than once but under ten times. This chain joins TRBV7-8 and TRBJ2-3, with TRBD1 identical over 8 bases. This CDR3 has 15 residues. From germline, CDR1 is SGHVS and CDR2 FQNEAQ. Germline trimming cut 3 bases from V and 0 bases from J; bases unmatched to any gene: 2. CDR3 DNA: TGTGCCAGCAGCTTGAGGACAGGGAGCACAGATACGCAGTATTTT. Translating gives CASSLRTGSTDTQYF.

The genes are TRBV29-1 and TRBJ2-2; D gene unclear. Trimming pared 6 bases from V and 2 bases from J, leaving 7 bases between. Germline CDR1 and CDR2: SQVTM and ANQGSEA. CDR3 length equals 12 residues. In nucleotides, the CDR3 is TGCAGCGTATCCAGCAACACCGGGGAGCTGTTTTTT. Translated: CSVSSNTGELFF.

This CDR3 is CASSLANKAGEKLFF. The CDR3 nucleotides are TGCGCCAGCAGCTTGGCCAACAAGGCCGGTGAAAAACTGTTTTTT. V is TRBV5-1 and J is TRBJ1-4; D gene uncertain. The CDR3 runs 15 residues. V was pared by 0 bases and J by 7 bases, with 13 bases between. Germline V gene lookup returns CDR1 SGHRS and CDR2 YFSETQ.

This clonotype showed up just once. The chain employs TRBV4-1 and TRBJ2-7; D may be TRBD2 (7 bases). The ends were cut back, 2 bases at V and 0 bases at J, with 11 bases in the middle. Germline lookup yields CDR1 MGHRA and CDR2 YSYEKL. CDR3 length: 15 residues. CDR3: CASSQMGGLSYEQYV. CDR3 sequence (DNA): TGCGCCAGCAGCCAAATGGGGGGGCTCTCCTACGAGCAGTACGTC.

This clonotype was picked up many times. The CDR3 nucleotides read TGCGCCAGCAGCTTGGCGTCTCAGGGGCAGACCCAGTACTTC. The encoded protein is CASSLASQGQTQYF. V gene TRBV5-1 combines with J gene TRBJ2-5, with a weak D call TRBD1 (6 bases). Germline values: CDR1 SGHRS, CDR2 YFSETQ. The CDR3 runs 14 residues. The V end lost 0 bases, the J end lost 6 bases, and 12 bases lay between the germline ends.

This clonotype was counted many times. The chain joins TRBV4-3 to TRBJ2-5, with D perhaps TRBD1 or TRBD2 (5 bases each). The V gene lost 0 bases and the J gene lost 2 bases, with 16 bases spanning the gap. The CDR3 has 17 amino acids. Germline V gene lookup returns CDR1 LGHNA and CDR2 YSLEER. This CDR3 is CASSQDRRGVLQETQYF. CDR3 sequence (DNA): TGCGCCAGCAGCCAAGATCGGAGAGGGGTATTACAAGAGACCCAGTACTTC.

The J gene is TRBJ2-7, the V gene TRBV5-6; 11 bases are a match to TRBD1. V was pared by 2 bases and J by 9 bases, with 4 bases of the junction left unmatched. Looked up from germline, CDR1 is SGHDT and CDR2 is YYEEEE. The CDR3 consists of 13 residues. Written as DNA, the CDR3 is TGTGCCAGCAGCTTCGGGACAGGGGGATGGCAGTACTTC. It translates to CASSFGTGGWQYF.

This clonotype was detected a few times. The rearrangement joins TRBV12-3 or TRBV12-4 to TRBJ1-6, with 10 bases aligning to TRBD1. The V and J ends lost 8 bases and 7 bases, in that order; junction bases with no gene match: 8. The CDR3 contains 15 residues. CDR3 bases: TGTGCCAGCTGGACAGGGGGTATTCACAATTCACCCCTCCACTTT. Protein sequence: CASWTGGIHNSPLHF.